Following are 10 T cell receptor beta chains from one sample sequenced in a study of human T cells and chemical hapten exposure. Time point meaning: patch test 2, 6 weeks after DPC sensitization. Treatment defined: therapeutic diphenylcyclopropenone sensitization with weekly scalp DPC. TCRdb used MiXCR to reprocess the RACE reads, holding one entry per CDR3 protein. The sample contains a few hundred thousand distinct CDR3 sequences, about 6% of which appear only once. Sequenced material: whole blood, taken in connection with sensitization to the hapten diphenylcyclopropenone (DPC). The receptors here all came from a young woman with alopecia areata. Some clones in this sample may be carry-over from other donors' samples.

The genes are TRBV20-1 and TRBJ1-1; D might be TRBD1 (6 bases). The V end was cut by 5 bases, the J end by 3 bases, with 13 bases between. Germline CDR1 DFQATT, CDR2 SNEGSKA (reference sequence). The CDR3 contains 13 residues. The CDR3 region has the DNA TGCAGTGCTTACAGGGCGCTGGACACTGAAGCTTTCTTT. It specifies CSAYRALDTEAFF.

This clonotype has only a few counts. The V call is TRBV5-6, the J call TRBJ1-6; 10 nucleotides agree with TRBD1. The CDR3 loop spans 17 amino acids. V lost 4 bases and J lost 9; bases outside the gene matches: 13. Germline CDR1 is SGHDT and CDR2 is YYEEEE. CDR3 in amino acids: CASSRLRDRGRVSPLHF. The CDR3 nucleotides read TGTGCCAGCAGCCGGCTCCGGGACAGGGGCCGGGTTTCACCCCTCCACTTT.

This clonotype was seen more than once but under ten times. The CDR3 protein is CASSQHLNTGELFF. DNA of the CDR3: TGTGCCAGCAGCCAGCACTTGAACACCGGGGAGCTGTTTTTT. The rearrangement links TRBV4-2 to TRBJ2-2, with D hard to call. The V gene lost 3 bases and the J gene lost 1 base, with 6 bases spanning the gap. The V gene's germline CDR1 is LGHNA and CDR2 YNFKEQ. CDR3 size: 14 residues.

This clonotype was counted between two and nine times. The chain carries TRBV12-3 or TRBV12-4 and TRBJ2-1, with TRBD1 matching 8 bases. The CDR3 is 13 residues long. With V trimmed by 3 bases and J by 14 bases, 9 bases remained unmatched. The CDR3 DNA reads TGTGCCAGCAGTTTGGGTGGACAGGGTTTTAAGTTCTTC. This gives the protein CASSLGGQGFKFF.

This clonotype was seen a few times. The chain couples TRBV20-1 to TRBJ2-7; D gene ambiguous. Germline V gene sequence: CDR1 DFQATT, CDR2 SNEGSKA (reference sequence). The V and J ends lost 1 base and 3 bases respectively, with 10 bases between them. This CDR3 comprises 13 residues. Written as DNA, the CDR3 is TGCAGTGCTAGAGTTCATGAGGACTACGAGCAGTACTTC. It translates to CSARVHEDYEQYF.

V usage is TRBV6-2 or TRBV6-3 and J usage is TRBJ1-1; D not resolved. Germline CDR1 and CDR2: MNHEY and SVGEGT. Deletions cut 5 bases from V and 8 bases from J, with 15 bases between. The CDR3 covers 13 residues. CDR3 in amino acids: CASSALLKTEAFF. CDR3 nucleotide sequence: TGTGCCAGCAGTGCACTCCTAAAGACAGAAGCTTTCTTT.

The chain couples TRBV5-1 to TRBJ2-7; no reliable D call. V lost 3 bases and J lost 6, with 10 bases in between. Germline V gene lookup returns CDR1 SGHRS and CDR2 YFSETQ. This CDR3 is built from 12 residues. The CDR3 reads CASSSPTGEQYF. CDR3 bases: TGCGCCAGCAGCTCCCCTACGGGCGAGCAGTACTTC.

This clonotype was counted at least ten times. CDR3 loop: CASNWETRLENYGYTF. CDR3 nucleotide sequence: TGTGCCAGCAATTGGGAGACCAGGTTGGAGAACTATGGCTACACCTTC. The chain is built from TRBV6-6 and TRBJ1-2, with D uncertain. With 7 bases removed from V and 2 bases from J, the gap between germline ends came to 20 bases. The CDR3 loop spans 16 amino acids. Germline assignment: CDR1 MNHNY and CDR2 SVGAGI (reference sequence).

The chain has TRBV4-2 and TRBJ1-2; D is perhaps TRBD1 (5 bases). The CDR3 sequence is 13 residues long. Trimming stripped 0 bases from V and 13 bases from J, with 15 bases between. CDR1 and CDR2 (germline): LGHNA, YNFKEQ. CDR3: CASSQDLFRESTF. The CDR3 region has the DNA TGTGCCAGCAGCCAAGATTTGTTCAGGGAATCCACCTTC.

The chain recombines TRBV13 with TRBJ2-2, with a weak D call TRBD2 (5 bases). The CDR3 totals 17 residues. Germline loops: CDR1 PRHDT, CDR2 FYEKMQ (reference sequence). V dropped 0 bases and J dropped 0 bases, with 11 bases sitting between them. The CDR3, as DNA: TGTGCCAGCAGCTTAGGCGAGGAGGAGACGAACACCGGGGAGCTGTTTTTT. This codes for CASSLGEEETNTGELFF.